Each of the 14 T cell receptor beta chains below was sequenced from the same sample in a study of T cells in Graves' hyperthyroidism and ophthalmopathy. RNA transcripts were the template for amplifying TCR beta CDR3 regions. The TCR CDR3 was amplified in a first-round RT-PCR using the HTBI primer set. From the multiplex PCR reads, TCRdb called clonotypes with MiXCR, one entry per CDR3 protein. The top ten hold about 10% of the sample, which has hundreds of thousands of distinct CDR3 sequences, around 24% seen once. The sample taken for sequencing was blood. The receptors shown here come from a woman between 25 and 40 years old with Graves' ophthalmopathy.

This clonotype was recorded at least ten times. The gene calls are TRBV5-1 and TRBJ2-2; 9 nucleotides match TRBD1. The CDR3 spans 18 residues. Trimming took 0 bases from V and 0 from J; bases not matched to a gene: 6. From germline, CDR1 is SGHRS and CDR2 YFSETQ. CDR3 sequence (DNA): TGCGCCAGCAGCTTGGCGGACTACAGGGGGCCGAACACCGGGGAGCTGTTTTTT. Its protein product is CASSLADYRGPNTGELFF.

V gene TRBV28 combines with J gene TRBJ1-2, with a weak D call TRBD1 (6 bases). CDR1 is MDHEN, CDR2 SYDVKM, per germline. V was trimmed by 1 base and J by 8 bases, leaving 14 bases between them. The CDR3 has 14 amino acids. CDR3 residues: CASSLFRPGGGYTF. In DNA form, the CDR3 reads TGTGCCAGCAGTTTATTCCGCCCTGGGGGCGGCTACACCTTC.

The chain is built from TRBV5-1 and TRBJ2-7; 7 nucleotides agree with TRBD1. The CDR3 contains 17 residues. Germline values: CDR1 SGHRS, CDR2 YFSETQ. With 0 bases clipped from V and 3 bases from J, the junction kept 12 bases outside the gene matches. CDR3 in amino acids: CASSLAPVTGPGYEQYF. DNA for the CDR3: TGCGCCAGCAGCTTGGCCCCAGTGACAGGGCCAGGCTACGAGCAGTACTTC.

The rearrangement joins TRBV6-5 to TRBJ1-1; no clear D. Germline V gives CDR1 MNHEY, CDR2 SVGAGI. The CDR3 is 14 amino acids. V lost 4 bases, J lost 4 bases, and 13 bases lay in between. The CDR3 reads CASSFEGFSTEAFF. In DNA form, the CDR3 reads TGTGCCAGCAGTTTCGAAGGCTTTAGCACTGAAGCTTTCTTT.

This chain connects TRBV19 to TRBJ1-2, with unresolved D. Trimming removed 5 bases from V and 5 bases from J, with 9 bases in between. Germline V gives CDR1 LNHDA, CDR2 SQIVND (reference sequence). The CDR3 extends over 12 amino acids. The CDR3 reads CASSGITYGYTF. The CDR3 region has the DNA TGTGCCAGTAGTGGGATCACGTATGGCTACACCTTC.

This clonotype was found many times. The chain has TRBV19 and TRBJ1-3; D is uncertain. V shed 3 bases and J shed 0 bases, with 12 bases lying between them. The germline gives CDR1 LNHDA, CDR2 SQIVND (reference sequence). The CDR3 is made up of 16 amino acids. The CDR3 DNA reads TGTGCCAGTAGTATTTTCTCCAGCAGCTCTGGAAACACCATATATTTT. It specifies CASSIFSSSSGNTIYF.

Ten or more counts support this clonotype. The genes are TRBV27 and TRBJ1-1; D remains ambiguous. The length of the CDR3 is 16 residues. The germline gives CDR1 MNHEY, CDR2 SMNVEV (reference sequence). Trimming took 5 bases from V and 1 from J, leaving 17 bases between them. The CDR3 spells CASSPLGSGQNTEAFF. CDR3 sequence (DNA): TGTGCCAGCAGTCCCTTGGGGTCGGGCCAGAACACTGAAGCTTTCTTT.

In its sample, this clonotype was seen many times. The chain joins TRBV6-1 to TRBJ2-5, with D uncertain. The germline V gene encodes CDR1 MNHNS and CDR2 SASEGT. The CDR3 spans 14 residues. Trimming removed 4 bases from V and 0 bases from J, with 9 bases in between. CDR3 DNA: TGTGCCAGCAGTGCCTTCACTTACCAAGAGACCCAGTACTTC. As protein: CASSAFTYQETQYF.

At least ten counts were recorded for this clonotype. The rearrangement joins TRBV12-3 or TRBV12-4 to TRBJ2-7; D possibly uses TRBD1 or TRBD2 (5 bases each). This CDR3 has 14 amino acids. Trimming pared 5 bases from V and 3 bases from J, leaving 14 bases between. CDR3 region: CASSLRDRRYEQYF. As DNA, the CDR3 is TGTGCCAGCAGTCTCCGGGACCGGCGCTACGAGCAGTACTTC.

A remark on this clonotype: At one end, the junction sequence differs from germline, possibly due to a read error. This sequence joins TRBV7-9 and TRBJ2-7; D unclear. The germline V gene encodes CDR1 SEHNR and CDR2 FQNEAQ (reference sequence). The CDR3 covers 11 residues. The CDR3 sequence: CASIFTYDQYF. In nucleotides, the CDR3 is TGTGCCAGCATCTTTACCTACGATCAGTACTTC.

This clonotype occurred many times. This clone may be a read error of a much larger clone one base away. The genes are TRBV12-3 or TRBV12-4 and TRBJ2-5; D is undetermined. There are 13 residues in the CDR3. The CDR3 bases are TGTGCCAGCAGTTTATCTGGCCAAGAGGCCCAGTACTTC. Translation gives CASSLSGQEAQYF.

At least ten counts were recorded for this clonotype. The rearrangement links TRBV6-2 or TRBV6-3 to TRBJ2-2; possibly TRBD2 for D (5 bases). The CDR3 is 14 amino acids. The ends were cut back, 2 bases at V and 6 bases at J, with 10 bases in the middle. Germline CDR1 reads MNHEY; CDR2 reads SVGEGT. The CDR3 loop reads CASSYATRAGELFF. The CDR3 nucleotides read TGTGCCAGCAGTTACGCAACTAGGGCCGGGGAGCTGTTTTTT.

This chain joins TRBV6-2 or TRBV6-3 and TRBJ2-2, with 8 bases fitting TRBD1. The V gene end was trimmed by 7 bases and the J gene end by 5 bases; junction bases not matched to a gene: 15. There are 17 residues in the CDR3. Germline-derived CDR1 and CDR2 are MNHEY and SVGEGT. This chain's CDR3 is CASTPEGQGARTGELFF. CDR3 DNA sequence: TGTGCCAGCACCCCCGAGGGGCAGGGGGCACGAACCGGGGAGCTGTTTTTT.

This sequence joins TRBV14 and TRBJ1-1; tentative D call: TRBD1 (5 bases). The germline V and J ends were trimmed by 4 bases and 11 bases, with 17 bases remaining between them. This CDR3 contains 13 residues. The germline gives CDR1 SGHDN, CDR2 FVKESK. The DNA of the CDR3 is TGTGCCAGCAGCCCTGGAGGACACTTACGGGCTTTCTTT. Protein product: CASSPGGHLRAFF.